This passage covers 10 T cell receptor beta chains from one sample sequenced in a study of blood T cell repertoires in COVID-19. TCRdb keeps only in-frame clones here, not all; method: immunoSEQ multiplex PCR. The sample lists about 170,000 clones; roughly nine tenths were seen once. The source material was peripheral blood. The receptors stem from a man between 60 and 75 years old with acute or convalescent COVID-19.

The chain joins TRBV7-3 to TRBJ2-2; a possible D gene is TRBD2 (6 bases). The CDR3 has 13 amino acids. Germline loops: CDR1 SGHTA, CDR2 FQGTGA. The V gene lost 6 bases and the J gene lost 6 bases, with 11 bases spanning the gap. This chain's CDR3 is CASSSTGAGELFF. CDR3 DNA: TGTGCCAGCAGTTCAACGGGAGCCGGGGAGCTGTTTTTT.

The rearrangement links TRBV5-1 to TRBJ1-3; D possibly corresponds to TRBD1 (5 bases). Between the trimmed V and J ends, which lost 4 bases and 7 bases, there was a span of 18 bases. CDR1 SGHRS and CDR2 YFSETQ come from the germline V gene. The CDR3 consists of 15 residues. CDR3 nucleotide sequence: TGCGCCAGCAGCCCGCTAGTAGGGGCTAGGAACACCATATATTTT. Its translation is CASSPLVGARNTIYF.

This clone was seen only once. The rearrangement joins TRBV19 to TRBJ1-5; perhaps TRBD1 as D (5 bases). The length of the CDR3 is 18 residues. CDR1 LNHDA and CDR2 SQIVND come from the germline V gene (reference sequence). Trimming took 3 bases from V and 0 from J, leaving 18 bases between them. CDR3: CASSMGQAGGYSNQPQHF. The CDR3 nucleotides are TGTGCCAGTAGTATGGGGCAGGCCGGGGGATATAGCAATCAGCCCCAGCATTTT.

The chain uses TRBV6-5 and TRBJ1-5; D is undetermined. V lost 7 bases and J 2 bases, leaving 6 bases between the germline ends. Germline CDR1 and CDR2: MNHEY and SVGAGI. The CDR3 length is 12 residues. For the CDR3, the DNA is TGTGCCAGCATCCAGGGCAATCAGCCCCAGCATTTT. Amino acid sequence: CASIQGNQPQHF.

The chain couples TRBV6-5 to TRBJ1-3; D uncertain. V dropped 7 bases and J dropped 8 bases, with 9 bases sitting between them. Germline CDR1 and CDR2: MNHEY and SVGAGI. This CDR3 has 11 residues. The CDR3 DNA reads as TGTGCCAGCAAGCTGGGAGACACCATATATTTT. It codes for CASKLGDTIYF.

The chain employs TRBV7-2 and TRBJ1-1, with TRBD1 matching over 9 bases. Germline V gene data show CDR1 as SGHTA and CDR2 as FQGNSA. The CDR3 is 15 residues long. Trimming at V came to 5 bases and at J to 1 base, leaving 5 bases not matched to a gene. The CDR3 loop reads CASSHGGQGNTEAFF. CDR3 coding DNA: TGTGCCAGCAGCCACGGGGGACAGGGGAACACTGAAGCTTTCTTT.

This chain joins TRBV6-5 and TRBJ1-2; 8 positions agree with TRBD1. This CDR3 is 14 amino acids long. CDR1 and CDR2 (germline): MNHEY, SVGAGI. Losses at the gene ends were 5 bases for V and 4 bases for J; bases not matched to a gene: 6. CDR3 sequence: CASSTGTGIYGYTF. The CDR3 DNA follows: TGTGCCAGCAGTACCGGGACAGGAATCTATGGCTACACCTTC.

V usage is TRBV18 and J usage is TRBJ1-2; 7 bases agree with TRBD1. The CDR3 extends over 15 amino acids. Trimming cost V 3 bases and J 4 bases; bases outside gene matches: 8. Looked up from germline, CDR1 is KGHSH and CDR2 is LQKENI. The chain's CDR3 is CASSPGTALGYGYTF. CDR3 DNA sequence: TGTGCCAGCTCACCCGGGACAGCCCTGGGCTATGGCTACACCTTC.

This CDR3 reads CASSSTGTRWYGYTF. The CDR3 DNA reads as TGTGCCAGCAGCAGCACCGGGACAAGGTGGTATGGCTACACCTTC. The chain uses TRBV9 and TRBJ1-2; possible D gene TRBD1, 6 bases. The germline CDR1 and CDR2 sequences are SGDLS and YYNGEE. This CDR3 has 15 residues. V shed 4 bases and J shed 5 bases, with 18 bases lying between them.

The chain links TRBV5-1 to TRBJ2-7; 7 positions agree with TRBD2. Unmatched junction bases numbered 7, after V lost 0 bases and J lost 7 bases. The germline V gene encodes CDR1 SGHRS and CDR2 YFSETQ. The CDR3 is 14 amino acids. CDR3 in amino acids: CASSLDGRAGEQYF. The CDR3 bases are TGCGCCAGCAGCTTGGATGGGAGGGCGGGGGAGCAGTACTTC.